This record looks at one TCR beta chain sequence and its context. Its specificity is unknown. This specimen comes from a study of Graves' ophthalmopathy and Graves' hyperthyroidism. Notes on the study in general: Blood was where most expanded thyroid clonotypes above 0.001 frequency also turned up. Using 13 signatures, a model distinguished ophthalmopathy from stable hyperthyroidism, reaching 87.88% sensitivity and about 81% specificity.

From germline, CDR1 is KGHDR and CDR2 SFDVKD. CDR3 size: 16 residues. The ends lost 5 bases at V and 2 bases at J; junction bases unmatched: 8. RNA transcripts were the source from which TCR beta CDR3 regions were amplified. The authors performed first-round RT-PCR with HTBI primers and then a second-round multiplex PCR. In TCRdb, the multiplex PCR reads were re-called with MiXCR into one record per CDR3 protein. This repertoire shows about 740,000 distinct CDR3 sequences, 40% found once; its top ten account for 44%. The chain recombines TRBV24-1 with TRBJ1-5; 7 bases match TRBD1. This clonotype was sampled from an adult man with Graves' ophthalmopathy. The sequenced sample consisted of peripheral blood. The CDR3: CATSASSTGRNQPQHF. The CDR3 DNA is TGTGCCACCAGTGCTAGTTCGACAGGGCGCAATCAGCCCCAGCATTTT.